The 16 T cell receptor beta chains reported below all come from one sample, sequenced in a study of cytomegalovirus exposure and HLA in healthy donors. The PCR had 60 Vbeta and 13 Jbeta primers. Some clones are missing from TCRdb's copy, which holds only in-frame ones; the method was immunoSEQ multiplex PCR. Counted here are roughly 100,000 clones, 78% occurring once; the ten biggest clones make up 1% to 1.5%. Material for sequencing was PBMCs. The receptors derive from a man aged 25 to 45 in good health and CMV-seronegative.

The chain employs TRBV27 and TRBJ1-1; D ambiguous. CDR3 length equals 16 residues. Germline V gives CDR1 MNHEY, CDR2 SMNVEV (reference sequence). Trimming left V 0 bases short and J 1 base short, with 12 bases between. The CDR3, as DNA: TGTGCCAGCAGTTTATCCCCGGGTTCTGAGAACACTGAAGCTTTCTTT. Protein sequence: CASSLSPGSENTEAFF.

This clone showed up just once. V usage is TRBV18 and J usage is TRBJ1-1; D is perhaps TRBD1 (6 bases). This CDR3 has 17 residues. CDR1 is KGHSH, CDR2 LQKENI, per germline. The V gene lost 4 bases and the J gene lost 3 bases, with 21 bases spanning the gap. The DNA for the CDR3 is TGTGCCAGCTCACTCACCCCCGGCGGGGGCAGGGACACTGAAGCTTTCTTT. As protein: CASSLTPGGGRDTEAFF.

The V gene is TRBV15, the J gene TRBJ1-1; D uncertain. Trimming stripped 1 base from V and 3 bases from J, with 6 bases between. CDR1 and CDR2 from the germline V gene are LNHNV and YYDKDF (reference sequence). This CDR3 contains 13 residues. This chain's CDR3 is CATSRVADTEAFF. CDR3 nucleotides: TGTGCCACCAGCAGAGTGGCGGACACTGAAGCTTTCTTT.

The V gene is TRBV18, the J gene TRBJ2-3; D is undetermined. This CDR3 comprises 15 residues. In germline, CDR1 is KGHSH, CDR2 LQKENI. Deletions cut 2 bases from V and 0 bases from J, with 9 bases between. DNA of the CDR3: TGTGCCAGCTCACCATCCAGCGCCAGCACAGATACGCAGTATTTT. This codes for CASSPSSASTDTQYF.

This chain connects TRBV11-2 to TRBJ2-7, with a tentative D call TRBD2 (5 bases). The germline V and J ends were trimmed by 5 bases and 0 bases, with 14 bases remaining between them. The germline gives CDR1 SGHAT, CDR2 FQNNGV. The CDR3 length is 15 residues. The CDR3 DNA reads as TGTGCCAGCAGCACGTACCGGGGTATCTCCTACGAGCAGTACTTC. Its protein is CASSTYRGISYEQYF.

The V gene is TRBV5-6, the J gene TRBJ2-5; TRBD1 matches at 11 bases. Germline V CDR1 and CDR2: SGHDT, YYEEEE. CDR3 length equals 17 residues. V shed 0 bases, J shed 5 bases, and the junction held 9 bases outside the gene matches. As DNA, the CDR3 is TGTGCCAGCAGCTTGGCGGGGGGACAGGGGGTGGAGGAGACCCAGTACTTC. Translated, it gives CASSLAGGQGVEETQYF.

This chain links TRBV19 with TRBJ1-4; TRBD1 aligns across 8 bases. The CDR3 loop spans 15 amino acids. The germline CDR1 and CDR2 sequences are LNHDA and SQIVND (reference sequence). Trimming took 8 bases from V and 2 from J; bases not matched to a gene: 7. CDR3 bases: TGTGCCAGTCGCAGGGGGCAGGTCACTAATGAAAAACTGTTTTTT. Protein product: CASRRGQVTNEKLFF.

V is TRBV18 and J is TRBJ1-4; D is uncertain. Per germline, CDR1 KGHSH and CDR2 LQKENI. Trimming took off 5 bases at V and 8 bases at J, with 12 bases between the two ends. The CDR3 covers 13 residues. The CDR3 sequence is CASSTREEEKLFF. CDR3 in DNA: TGTGCCAGCTCAACAAGGGAGGAGGAAAAACTGTTTTTT.

The chain combines TRBV19 with TRBJ1-5; 9 bases fit TRBD1. With 0 bases clipped from V and 1 base from J, the junction kept 10 bases outside the gene matches. The CDR3 is made up of 19 amino acids. CDR1 and CDR2 from the germline V gene are LNHDA and SQIVND (reference sequence). The CDR3 region is CASSIDPRDRVLSNQPQHF. In nucleotides, the CDR3 is TGTGCCAGTAGTATAGACCCCCGGGACAGGGTCTTGAGCAATCAGCCCCAGCATTTT. The variable domain in full, with the rest retrieved from reference TRBV19 and TRBJ1-5, is DGGITQSPKYLFRKEGQNVTLSCEQNLNHDAMYWYRQDPGQGLRLIYYSQIVNDFQKGDIAEGYSVSREKKESFPLTVTSAQKNPTAFYLCASSIDPRDRVLSNQPQHFGDGTRLSIL.

This chain connects TRBV9 to TRBJ2-2, with D possibly TRBD2 on 7 matching bases. Germline V lookup: CDR1 SGDLS, CDR2 YYNGEE. The CDR3 is made up of 16 amino acids. V was cut by 3 bases and J by 3 bases, with 15 bases left in between. CDR3 bases: TGTGCCAGCAGCGAGGGGGAGGGAGCCGACACCGGGGAGCTGTTTTTT. It is translated as CASSEGEGADTGELFF. Variable domain in full (rest from reference TRBV9 and TRBJ2-2): DSGVTQTPKHLITATGQRVTLRCSPRSGDLSVYWYQQSLDQGLQFLIQYYNGEERAKGNILERFSAQQFPDLHSELNLSSLELGDSALYFCASSEGEGADTGELFFGEGSRLTVL.

The rearrangement links TRBV5-4 to TRBJ1-1, with TRBD1 matching 8 bases. This CDR3 contains 15 residues. J gave up 2 bases and V 3 bases, and 6 bases lay outside the gene matches. Germline values: CDR1 SGHNT, CDR2 YYREEE (reference sequence). The CDR3 coding sequence is TGTGCCAGCAGCTGGGGACAGGAAGTAAACACTGAAGCTTTCTTT. Its protein is CASSWGQEVNTEAFF.

V usage is TRBV11-3 and J usage is TRBJ1-1, with D perhaps TRBD1 (5 bases). CDR1 is SGHNT, CDR2 YENEEA, per germline. Deletions cut 3 bases from V and 4 bases from J, with 9 bases between. The CDR3 extends over 13 amino acids. The CDR3 DNA is TGTGCCAGCAGCTTGGGGCGGGGCACTGAAGCTTTCTTT. Translating it yields CASSLGRGTEAFF.

This clone was seen a few times. The chain employs TRBV19 and TRBJ2-3; no reliable D call. CDR1 and CDR2 (germline): LNHDA, SQIVND (reference sequence). With 3 bases removed from V and 1 base from J, the gap between germline ends came to 5 bases. This CDR3 contains 13 residues. The CDR3 here is CASSIEGTDTQYF. The DNA for the CDR3 is TGTGCCAGTAGTATCGAGGGCACAGATACGCAGTATTTT.

This sequence joins TRBV18 and TRBJ1-5; 9 bases fit TRBD1. Trimming took 3 bases from V and 4 from J; bases not matched to a gene: 7. CDR1 and CDR2 (germline): KGHSH, LQKENI. The CDR3 is made up of 16 amino acids. Here the CDR3 reads CASSPSTGGGNQPQHF. CDR3 DNA sequence: TGTGCCAGCTCACCGTCGACAGGGGGGGGAAATCAGCCCCAGCATTTT. The complete variable domain, with remaining parts taken from reference TRBV18 and TRBJ1-5, reads NAGVMQNPRHLVRRRGQEARLRCSPMKGHSHVYWYRQLPEEGLKFMVYLQKENIIDESGMPKERFSAEFPKEGPSILRIQQVVRGDSAAYFCASSPSTGGGNQPQHFGDGTRLSIL.

The chain recombines TRBV10-3 with TRBJ2-1; 12 positions agree with TRBD2. CDR3 length equals 16 residues. Germline V gene data show CDR1 as ENHRY and CDR2 as SYGVKD. V trimming: 1 base; J trimming: 3 bases; junction bases outside the gene matches: 1. The CDR3 sequence is CAISEWTSGNYNEQFF. The CDR3 coding sequence is TGTGCCATCAGTGAGTGGACTAGCGGGAACTACAATGAGCAGTTCTTC.

The rearrangement joins TRBV6-5 to TRBJ1-3, with a possible D match to TRBD1 (5 bases). Trimming stripped 0 bases from V and 0 bases from J, with 9 bases between. Germline V gene data show CDR1 as MNHEY and CDR2 as SVGAGI. This CDR3 region has 16 residues. The CDR3 DNA reads as TGTGCCAGCAGTTACTCAGGCAGGGACTCTGGAAACACCATATATTTT. Protein sequence: CASSYSGRDSGNTIYF.